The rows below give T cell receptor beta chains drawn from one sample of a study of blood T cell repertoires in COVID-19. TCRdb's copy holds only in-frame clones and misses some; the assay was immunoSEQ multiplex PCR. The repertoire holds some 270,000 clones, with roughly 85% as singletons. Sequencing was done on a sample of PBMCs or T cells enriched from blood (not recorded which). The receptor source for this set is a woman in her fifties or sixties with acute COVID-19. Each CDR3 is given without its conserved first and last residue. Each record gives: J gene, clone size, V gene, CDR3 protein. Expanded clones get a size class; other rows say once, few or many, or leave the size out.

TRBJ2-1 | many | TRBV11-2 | ASKTSGEGNEQF
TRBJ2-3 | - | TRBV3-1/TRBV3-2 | ASSIAGALTDTQY
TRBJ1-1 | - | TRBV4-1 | ASSQEGGFFTDTEAF
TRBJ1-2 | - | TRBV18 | ASSGTRTGLDGYT
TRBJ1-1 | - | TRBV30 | AWGQGARAEAF
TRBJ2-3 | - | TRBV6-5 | ASSYRNPSPDTQY
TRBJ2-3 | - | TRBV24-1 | ATGDRDTHTQY
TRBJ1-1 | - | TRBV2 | ASSILTGKNTEAF
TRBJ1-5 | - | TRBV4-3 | ASSAPTSRDRGRVQPQH
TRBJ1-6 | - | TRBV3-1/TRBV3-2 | ASSQDGQGLHSPLH